The clone carrying this T cell receptor (beta chain) was seen only a few times. The data belong to a study of cytomegalovirus exposure and HLA in healthy donors. Study in general: Out of fewer than 500 genotyped donors, about 76% belonged to the Caucasian-associated ancestry cluster.

The PCR used 60 Vbeta and 13 Jbeta primers. Authors' methods: Around 11 million of some 80 million unique TCR beta chains were shared, per a later count. The repertoire was sequenced with immunoSEQ multiplex PCR; TCRdb's copy has only in-frame clones and lacks some. D and trimming were read from the DNA, whereas the V and J calls and clone size are those reported in that table. The top ten hold under 2% of the sample, which has fewer than 140,000 clones, 65% to 90% seen once. This sequence was found in a man aged 50 to 60 in good health and CMV-seronegative. Sample: PBMCs.

CDR3 in DNA: TGTGCCAGCAGCCAAGATCCGAGCCGCGGTGAAAAACTGTTTTTT. This encodes CASSQDPSRGEKLFF. The J gene is TRBJ1-4, the V gene TRBV4-2; D ambiguous. Germline CDR1 and CDR2: LGHNA and YNFKEQ. The CDR3 consists of 15 residues. Trimming took off 0 bases at V and 7 bases at J, with 12 bases between the two ends.